The sequence of this T cell receptor (beta chain) was determined in a study of T cells in pancreatic ductal adenocarcinoma. Study results and limitations: Tumor and blood clonality did not differ significantly, about 0.112 versus 0.072.

Measured with immunoSEQ multiplex PCR; TCRdb has only the in-frame clones, and not every one. This sample has 30,000 or so clones, with around 94% found just once. Of note for this clone: Antigen specificity is unknown.

The selected patients with pancreatic ductal adenocarcinoma had surgery but no neoadjuvant therapy. V dropped 1 base and J dropped 3 bases, with 15 bases sitting between them. CDR3 size: 16 residues. The germline V gene encodes CDR1 SGHRS and CDR2 YFSETQ. The source is a human donor with pancreatic ductal adenocarcinoma. The material sequenced was PBMCs. The chain recombines TRBV5-1 with TRBJ2-3, with TRBD2 as a possible D gene (6 bases). The CDR3 DNA is TGCGCCAGCAGCTTGCAAGGCGGGATGGGGACAGATACGCAGTATTTT. Protein product: CASSLQGGMGTDTQYF.